The next 10 T cell receptor beta chains were all read from a single sample in a study of T-cell memory formation after mild COVID-19. MiXCR was run by TCRdb on the 5' RACE reads, yielding one entry per CDR3 protein. The data show around 500,000 distinct CDR3 sequences, 15% to 20% seen once. Source material: PBMCs or a T cell subset sorted from them (not recorded which). The source of these receptors is an adult woman who had mild COVID-19 (a few samples of this study predate the infection). Cell type and time point are not known.

A few counts support this clonotype. V usage is TRBV7-8 and J usage is TRBJ2-2, with D uncertain. V lost 1 base and J 6 bases, leaving 9 bases between the germline ends. Germline CDR1 is SGHVS and CDR2 is FQNEAQ. The CDR3 is 14 residues long. The CDR3 coding sequence is TGTGCCAGCAGCTTAGGGCCTGTCGCCGGGGAGCTGTTTTTT. Its protein is CASSLGPVAGELFF.

This clonotype was detected a few times. The chain recombines TRBV20-1 with TRBJ1-1; no clear D gene. Trimming removed 6 bases at V and 2 bases at J, with 7 bases between. The CDR3 has 11 residues. Germline CDR1 and CDR2: DFQATT and SNEGSKA (reference sequence). CDR3 loop: CSATDNTEAFF. The CDR3, as DNA: TGCAGTGCGACCGATAACACTGAAGCTTTCTTT.

This clonotype was counted ten times or more. The chain joins TRBV4-3 to TRBJ2-1; the match to TRBD2 covers 8 bases. Trimming at V came to 1 base and at J to 3 bases, leaving 2 bases not matched to a gene. Germline assignment: CDR1 LGHNA and CDR2 YSLEER. CDR3 length: 15 residues. For the CDR3, the DNA is TGCGCCAGCAGCCAAGGTAGCGGGAACTACAATGAGCAGTTCTTC. Translation: CASSQGSGNYNEQFF.

In nucleotides, the CDR3 is TGTGCCAGTAAGGGACTAGCGGGAGTTGTTAATGAGCAGTTCTTC. Its protein product is CASKGLAGVVNEQFF. This sequence joins TRBV19 and TRBJ2-1, with 14 bases aligning to TRBD2. The CDR3 contains 15 residues. CDR1 and CDR2 (germline): LNHDA, SQIVND (reference sequence). The junction had 6 bases not matched to a gene; V was cut back by 7 bases and J by 7 bases. The full variable domain, in which reference TRBV19 and TRBJ2-1 provide the parts outside the CDR3, is DGGITQSPKYLFRKEGQNVTLSCEQNLNHDAMYWYRQDPGQGLRLIYYSQIVNDFQKGDIAEGYSVSREKKESFPLTVTSAQKNPTAFYLCASKGLAGVVNEQFFGPGTRLTVL.

The V gene is TRBV18, the J gene TRBJ1-3, with D perhaps matching TRBD1 (5 bases). This CDR3 spans 18 amino acids. The V end lost 4 bases, the J end lost 0 bases, and 19 bases lay between the germline ends. The germline V gene has CDR1 KGHSH and CDR2 LQKENI. The CDR3 sequence is CASSLLGRGSSSGNTIYF. CDR3 bases: TGTGCCAGCTCACTACTTGGGAGGGGCAGCAGCTCTGGAAACACCATATATTTT.

Only a few counts were recorded for this clonotype. The V gene is TRBV7-6, the J gene TRBJ2-5; no clear D gene. The CDR3 is made up of 14 amino acids. Germline V gene data show CDR1 as SGHVS and CDR2 as FNYEAQ. V lost 2 bases, J lost 1 base, and 8 bases lay in between. The CDR3 region is CASSLTEIQETQYF. The CDR3 coding sequence is TGTGCCAGCAGCTTAACGGAAATCCAAGAGACCCAGTACTTC.

This clonotype was detected only a few times. This sequence joins TRBV4-1 and TRBJ2-5; D ambiguous. Germline CDR1 and CDR2: MGHRA and YSYEKL. The CDR3 covers 17 residues. Trimming removed 0 bases from V and 2 bases from J, with 16 bases in between. CDR3 in amino acids: CASSQDPPLAQQETQYF. CDR3 in DNA: TGCGCCAGCAGCCAAGATCCCCCTCTGGCACAGCAAGAGACCCAGTACTTC.

The gene calls are TRBV20-1 and TRBJ2-1, with 8 bases lining up with TRBD2. This CDR3 contains 14 residues. Germline V gene lookup returns CDR1 DFQATT and CDR2 SNEGSKA (reference sequence). Germline trimming cut 0 bases from V and 2 bases from J; bases unmatched to any gene: 0. The CDR3 loop reads CSARDSGAYNEQFF. The CDR3 coding sequence is TGCAGTGCTAGAGATAGCGGGGCCTACAATGAGCAGTTCTTC.

This clonotype was counted ten times or more. The CDR3 DNA reads TGTGCCAGCAGTTTAAGGCGTCAGCAAGAGACCCAGTACTTC. Its translation: CASSLRRQQETQYF. The rearrangement uses TRBV12-3 or TRBV12-4 and TRBJ2-5, with D hard to call. The CDR3 has 14 residues. The V gene lost 2 bases and the J gene lost 2 bases, with 9 bases spanning the gap.

The sample holds many counts of this clonotype. The V gene is TRBV7-9, the J gene TRBJ1-1, with D uncertain. Germline lookup yields CDR1 SEHNR and CDR2 FQNEAQ (reference sequence). The V gene lost 4 bases and the J gene lost 4 bases, with 16 bases spanning the gap. The CDR3 covers 15 residues. The CDR3 nucleotides are TGTGCCAGCAGCTCCTCCCGACACAAATCCACTGAAGCTTTCTTT. Protein product: CASSSSRHKSTEAFF.